This T cell receptor (beta chain) was recorded in a study of T cell responses to AZD1222 COVID-19 vaccine. Germline trimming cut 8 bases from V and 0 bases from J; bases unmatched to any gene: 11. This CDR3 spans 16 amino acids. Per the germline V gene, CDR1 is SEHNR and CDR2 is FQNEAQ (reference sequence). The table came from immunoSEQ multiplex PCR; TCRdb's copy has only in-frame clones and leaves some out. The sample lists 99,000 or so clones, about 89% occurring once. The sequence derives from an adult who received the MenACWY meningococcal vaccine as a control. The sequencing used peripheral blood, collected 28 days after the second dose of the MenACWY control vaccine. This chain joins TRBV7-9 and TRBJ1-1; 8 bases map to TRBD1. Here the CDR3 reads CASVLPLTGVNTEAFF. CDR3 nucleotide sequence: TGTGCCAGCGTCCTACCTTTGACAGGGGTGAACACTGAAGCTTTCTTT.